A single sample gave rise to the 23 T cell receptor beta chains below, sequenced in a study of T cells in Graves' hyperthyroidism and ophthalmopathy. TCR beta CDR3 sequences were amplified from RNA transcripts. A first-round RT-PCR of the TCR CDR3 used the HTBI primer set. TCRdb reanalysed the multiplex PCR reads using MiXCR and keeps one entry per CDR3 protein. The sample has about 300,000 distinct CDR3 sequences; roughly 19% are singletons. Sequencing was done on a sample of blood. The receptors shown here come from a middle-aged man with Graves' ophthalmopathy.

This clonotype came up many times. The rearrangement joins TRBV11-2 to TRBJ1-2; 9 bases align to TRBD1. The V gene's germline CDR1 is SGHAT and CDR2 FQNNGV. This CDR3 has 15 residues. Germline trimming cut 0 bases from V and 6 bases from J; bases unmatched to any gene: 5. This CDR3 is CASSLEATGGNGYTF. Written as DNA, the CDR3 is TGTGCCAGCAGCTTAGAGGCCACAGGGGGCAATGGCTACACCTTC.

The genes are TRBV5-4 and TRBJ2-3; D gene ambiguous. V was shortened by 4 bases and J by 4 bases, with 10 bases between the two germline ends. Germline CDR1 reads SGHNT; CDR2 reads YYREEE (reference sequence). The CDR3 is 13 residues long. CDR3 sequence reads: CASSDGRSDTQYF. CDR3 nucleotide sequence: TGTGCCAGCAGCGATGGGCGGTCAGATACGCAGTATTTT.

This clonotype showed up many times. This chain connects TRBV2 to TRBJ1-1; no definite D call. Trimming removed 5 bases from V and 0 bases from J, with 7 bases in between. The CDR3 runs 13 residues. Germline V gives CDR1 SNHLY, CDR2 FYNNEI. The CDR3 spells CASSYMLNTEAFF. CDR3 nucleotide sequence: TGTGCCAGCAGTTACATGTTGAACACTGAAGCTTTCTTT.

The CDR3 here is CASSQPLAGDEQYF. In DNA, the CDR3 is TGTGCCAGCAGCCAACCTCTGGCGGGAGACGAGCAGTACTTC. The gene calls are TRBV3-1 and TRBJ2-7, with TRBD2 matching 7 bases. The germline V gene encodes CDR1 LGHDT and CDR2 YNNKEL (reference sequence). V shed 2 bases, J shed 5 bases, and the junction held 6 bases outside the gene matches. CDR3 length: 14 residues.

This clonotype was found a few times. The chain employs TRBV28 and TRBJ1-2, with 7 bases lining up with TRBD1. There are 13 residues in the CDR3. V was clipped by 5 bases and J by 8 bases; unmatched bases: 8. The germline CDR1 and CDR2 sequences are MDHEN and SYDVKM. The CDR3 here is CASSQTGVGGYTF. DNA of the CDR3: TGTGCCAGCAGTCAAACAGGGGTGGGGGGCTACACCTTC.

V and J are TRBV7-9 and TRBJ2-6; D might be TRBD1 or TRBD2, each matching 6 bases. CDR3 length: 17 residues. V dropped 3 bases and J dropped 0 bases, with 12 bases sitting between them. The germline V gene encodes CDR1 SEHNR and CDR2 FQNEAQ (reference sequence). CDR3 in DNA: TGTGCCAGCAGCTTGGGGGGCGGCCGCTCTGGGGCCAACGTCCTGACTTTC. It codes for CASSLGGGRSGANVLTF.

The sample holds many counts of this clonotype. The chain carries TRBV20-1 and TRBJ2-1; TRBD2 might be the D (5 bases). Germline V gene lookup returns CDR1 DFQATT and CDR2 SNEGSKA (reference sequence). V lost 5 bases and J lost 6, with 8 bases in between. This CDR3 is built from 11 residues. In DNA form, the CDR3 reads TGCAGTGCTGAGGCGGGCAATGAGCAGTTCTTC. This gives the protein CSAEAGNEQFF.

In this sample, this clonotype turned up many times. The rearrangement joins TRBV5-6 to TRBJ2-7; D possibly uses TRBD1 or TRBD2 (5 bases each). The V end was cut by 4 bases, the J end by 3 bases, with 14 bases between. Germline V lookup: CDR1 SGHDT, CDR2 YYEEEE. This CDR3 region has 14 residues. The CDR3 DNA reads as TGTGCCAGCAGCGATACCGGGACGGTCTACGAGCAGTACTTC. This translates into CASSDTGTVYEQYF. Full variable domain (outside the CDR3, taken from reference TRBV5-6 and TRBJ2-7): DAGVTQSPTHLIKTRGQQVTLRCSPKSGHDTVSWYQQALGQGPQFIFQYYEEEERQRGNFPDRFSGHQFPNYSSELNVNALLLGDSALYLCASSDTGTVYEQYFGPGTRLTVT.

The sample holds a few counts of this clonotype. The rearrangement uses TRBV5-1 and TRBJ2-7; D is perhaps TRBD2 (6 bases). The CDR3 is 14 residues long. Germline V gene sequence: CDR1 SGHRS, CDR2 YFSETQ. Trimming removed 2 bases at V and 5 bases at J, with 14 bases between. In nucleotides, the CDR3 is TGCGCCAGCAGCTTTGAACTAGCAGGCGACGAGCAGTACTTC. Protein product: CASSFELAGDEQYF.

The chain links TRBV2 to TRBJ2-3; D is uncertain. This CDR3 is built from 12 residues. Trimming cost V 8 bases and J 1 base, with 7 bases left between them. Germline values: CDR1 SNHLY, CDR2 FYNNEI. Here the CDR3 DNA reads TGTGCCAGCGGAAGGGGCACAGATACGCAGTATTTT. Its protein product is CASGRGTDTQYF.

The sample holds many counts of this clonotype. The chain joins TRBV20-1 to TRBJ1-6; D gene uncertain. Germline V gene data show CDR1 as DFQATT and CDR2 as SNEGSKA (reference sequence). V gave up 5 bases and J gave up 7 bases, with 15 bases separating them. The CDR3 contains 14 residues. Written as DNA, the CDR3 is TGCAGTGCTGAACCGATTACTCTCAATTCACCCCTCCACTTT. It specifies CSAEPITLNSPLHF.

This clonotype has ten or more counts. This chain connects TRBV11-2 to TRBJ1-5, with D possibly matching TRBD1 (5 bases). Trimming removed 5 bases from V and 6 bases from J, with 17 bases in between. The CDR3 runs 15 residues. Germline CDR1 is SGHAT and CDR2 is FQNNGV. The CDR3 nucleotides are TGTGCCAGCAGCAAGCGAGAGGGCGGGGGTCAGCCCCAGCATTTT. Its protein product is CASSKREGGGQPQHF.

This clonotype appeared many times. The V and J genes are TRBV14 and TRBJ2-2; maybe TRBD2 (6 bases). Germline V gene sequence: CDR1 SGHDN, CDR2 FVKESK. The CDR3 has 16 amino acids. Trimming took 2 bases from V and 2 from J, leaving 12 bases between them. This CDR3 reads CASSQLLLANTGELFF. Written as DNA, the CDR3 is TGTGCCAGCAGCCAACTGTTACTAGCCAACACCGGGGAGCTGTTTTTT.

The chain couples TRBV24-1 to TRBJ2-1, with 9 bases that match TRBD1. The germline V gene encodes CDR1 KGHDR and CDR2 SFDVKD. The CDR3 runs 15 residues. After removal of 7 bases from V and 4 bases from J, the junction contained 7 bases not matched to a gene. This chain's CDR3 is CATSSRDRVYNEQFF. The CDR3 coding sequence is TGTGCCACCAGCAGCCGGGACAGGGTGTACAATGAGCAGTTCTTC.

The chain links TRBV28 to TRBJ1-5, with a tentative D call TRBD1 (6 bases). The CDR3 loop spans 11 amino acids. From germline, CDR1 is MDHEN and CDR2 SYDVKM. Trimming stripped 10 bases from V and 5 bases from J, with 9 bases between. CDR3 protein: CATQGYQPQHF. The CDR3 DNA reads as TGTGCCACCCAGGGGTATCAGCCCCAGCATTTT.

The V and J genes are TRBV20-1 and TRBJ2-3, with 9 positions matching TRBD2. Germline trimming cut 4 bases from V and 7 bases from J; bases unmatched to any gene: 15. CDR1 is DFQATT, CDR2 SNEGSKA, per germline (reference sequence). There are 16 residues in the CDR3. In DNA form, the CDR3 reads TGCAGTGCTATCGAAGCGGGAGGTCGGGTTGAAAATACGCAGTATTTT. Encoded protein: CSAIEAGGRVENTQYF.

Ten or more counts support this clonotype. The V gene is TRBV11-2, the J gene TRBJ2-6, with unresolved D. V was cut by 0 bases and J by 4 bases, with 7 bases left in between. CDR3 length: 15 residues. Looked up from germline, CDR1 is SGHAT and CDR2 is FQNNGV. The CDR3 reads CASSLDRAGANVLTF. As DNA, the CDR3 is TGTGCCAGCAGCTTAGATCGGGCGGGGGCCAACGTCCTGACTTTC.

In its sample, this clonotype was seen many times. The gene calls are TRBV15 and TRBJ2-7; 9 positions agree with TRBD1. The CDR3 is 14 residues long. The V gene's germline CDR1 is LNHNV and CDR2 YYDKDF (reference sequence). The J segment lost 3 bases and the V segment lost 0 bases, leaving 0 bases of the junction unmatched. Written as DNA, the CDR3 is TGTGCCACCAGCAGAGAGACAGGGGGCTACGAGCAGTACTTC. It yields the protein CATSRETGGYEQYF.

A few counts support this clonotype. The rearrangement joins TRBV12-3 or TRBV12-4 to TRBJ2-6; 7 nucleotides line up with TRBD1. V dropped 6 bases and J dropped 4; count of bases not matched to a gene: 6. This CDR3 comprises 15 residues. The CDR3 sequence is CASRPQGRGANVLTF. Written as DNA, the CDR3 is TGTGCCAGCAGACCACAGGGGCGGGGGGCCAACGTCCTGACTTTC.

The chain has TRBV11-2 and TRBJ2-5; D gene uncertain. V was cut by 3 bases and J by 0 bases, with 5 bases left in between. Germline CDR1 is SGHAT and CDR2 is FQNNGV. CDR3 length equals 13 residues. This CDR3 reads CASSFSHQETQYF. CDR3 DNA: TGTGCCAGCAGCTTCTCCCACCAAGAGACCCAGTACTTC. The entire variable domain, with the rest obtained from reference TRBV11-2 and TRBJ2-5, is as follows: EAGVAQSPRYKIIEKRQSVAFWCNPISGHATLYWYQQILGQGPKLLIQFQNNGVVDDSQLPKDRFSAERLKGVDSTLKIQPAKLEDSAVYLCASSFSHQETQYFGPGTRLLVL.

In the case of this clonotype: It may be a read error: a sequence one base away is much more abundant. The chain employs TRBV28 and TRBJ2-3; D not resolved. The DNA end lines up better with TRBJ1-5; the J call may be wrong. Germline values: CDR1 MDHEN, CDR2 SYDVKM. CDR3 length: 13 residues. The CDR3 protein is CASNRMSTDTQHF. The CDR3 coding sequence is TGTGCCAGCAACCGGATGAGCACAGATACGCAGCATTTT.

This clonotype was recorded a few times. The CDR3 sequence is CSVENGLAGGNEQFF. The CDR3 bases are TGCAGCGTTGAGAATGGACTAGCGGGAGGAAATGAGCAGTTCTTC. The V and J genes are TRBV29-1 and TRBJ2-1, with TRBD2 matching over 14 bases. The CDR3 is 15 amino acids. The germline V gene encodes CDR1 SQVTM and CDR2 ANQGSEA. V shed 3 bases and J 7 bases; nucleotides not matched to a gene: 5.

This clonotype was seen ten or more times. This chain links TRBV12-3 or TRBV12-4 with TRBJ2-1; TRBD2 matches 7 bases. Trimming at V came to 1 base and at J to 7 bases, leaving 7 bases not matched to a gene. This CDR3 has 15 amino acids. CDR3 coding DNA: TGTGCCAGCAGTTTAGGAGCGGGAAGAACTAATGAGCAGTTCTTC. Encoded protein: CASSLGAGRTNEQFF.